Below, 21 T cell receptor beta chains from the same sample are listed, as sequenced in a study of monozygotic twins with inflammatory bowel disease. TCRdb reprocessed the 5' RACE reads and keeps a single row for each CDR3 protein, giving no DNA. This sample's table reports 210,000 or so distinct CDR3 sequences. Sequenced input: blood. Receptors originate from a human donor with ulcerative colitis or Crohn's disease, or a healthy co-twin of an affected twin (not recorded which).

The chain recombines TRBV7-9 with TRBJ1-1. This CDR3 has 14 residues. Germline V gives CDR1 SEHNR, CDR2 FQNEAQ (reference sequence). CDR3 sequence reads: CASSLVSRGTEAFF.

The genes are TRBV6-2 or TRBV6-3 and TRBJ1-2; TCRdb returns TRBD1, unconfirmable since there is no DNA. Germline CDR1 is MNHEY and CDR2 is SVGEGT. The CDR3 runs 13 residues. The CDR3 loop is CASNPDSLGGYTF.

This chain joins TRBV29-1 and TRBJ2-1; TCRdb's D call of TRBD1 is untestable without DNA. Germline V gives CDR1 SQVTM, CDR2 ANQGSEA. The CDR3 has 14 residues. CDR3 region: CSVGGTGSYNEQFF.

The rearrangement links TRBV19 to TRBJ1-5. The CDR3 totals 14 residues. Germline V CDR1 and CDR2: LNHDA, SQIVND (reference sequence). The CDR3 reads CASSIGRGNQPQHF.

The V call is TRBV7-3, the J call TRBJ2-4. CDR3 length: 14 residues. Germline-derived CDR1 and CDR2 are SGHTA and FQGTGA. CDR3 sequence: CASSLGSSKNIQYF.

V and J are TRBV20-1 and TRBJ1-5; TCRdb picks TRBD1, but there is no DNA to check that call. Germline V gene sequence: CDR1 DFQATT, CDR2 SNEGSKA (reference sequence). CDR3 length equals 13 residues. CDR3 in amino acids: CSARSSGDQPQHF.

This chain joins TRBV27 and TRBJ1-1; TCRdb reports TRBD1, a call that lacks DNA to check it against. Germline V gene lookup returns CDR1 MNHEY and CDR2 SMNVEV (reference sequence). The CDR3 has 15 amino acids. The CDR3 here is CASSPLGLGNTEAFF.

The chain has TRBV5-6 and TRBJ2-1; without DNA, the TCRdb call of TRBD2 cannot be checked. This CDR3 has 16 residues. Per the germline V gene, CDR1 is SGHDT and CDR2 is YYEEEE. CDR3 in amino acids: CASSLILTSGAGEQFF.

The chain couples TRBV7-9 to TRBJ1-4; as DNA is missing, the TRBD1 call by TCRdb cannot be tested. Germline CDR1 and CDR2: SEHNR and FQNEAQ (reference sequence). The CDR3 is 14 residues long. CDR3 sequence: CASSHRDRVEKLFF.

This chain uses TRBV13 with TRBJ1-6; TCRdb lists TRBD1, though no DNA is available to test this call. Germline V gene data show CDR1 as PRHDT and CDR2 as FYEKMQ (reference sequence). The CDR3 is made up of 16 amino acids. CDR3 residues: CASSLGSRGYSSPLHF.

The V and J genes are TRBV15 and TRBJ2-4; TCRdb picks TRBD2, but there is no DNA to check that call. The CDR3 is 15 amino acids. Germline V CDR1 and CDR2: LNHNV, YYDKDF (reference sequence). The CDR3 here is CATSRGSGGENIQYF.

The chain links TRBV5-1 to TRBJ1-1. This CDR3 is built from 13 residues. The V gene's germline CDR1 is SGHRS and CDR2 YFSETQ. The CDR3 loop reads CASSFLLMAEAFF.

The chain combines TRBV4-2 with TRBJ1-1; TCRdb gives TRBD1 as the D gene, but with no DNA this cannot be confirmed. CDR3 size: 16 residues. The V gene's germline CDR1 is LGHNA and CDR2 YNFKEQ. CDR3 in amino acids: CASSQVRGSGETEAFF.

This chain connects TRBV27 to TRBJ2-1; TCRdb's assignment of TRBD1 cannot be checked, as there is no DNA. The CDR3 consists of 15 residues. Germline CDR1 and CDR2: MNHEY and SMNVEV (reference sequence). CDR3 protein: CASSLWEGAVDEQFF.

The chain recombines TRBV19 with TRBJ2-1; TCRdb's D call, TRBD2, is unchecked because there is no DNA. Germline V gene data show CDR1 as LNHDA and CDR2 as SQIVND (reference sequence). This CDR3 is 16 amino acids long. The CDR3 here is CASSPDPSGAYNEQFF.

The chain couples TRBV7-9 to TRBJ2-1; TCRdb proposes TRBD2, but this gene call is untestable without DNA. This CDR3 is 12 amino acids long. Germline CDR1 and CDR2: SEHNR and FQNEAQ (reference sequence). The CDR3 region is CASNPLGDEQFF. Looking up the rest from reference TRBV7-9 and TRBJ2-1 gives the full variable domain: DTGVSQNPRHKITKRGQNVTFRCDPISEHNRLYWYRQTLGQGPEFLTYFQNEAQLEKSRLLSDRFSAERPKGSFSTLEIQRTEQGDSAMYLCASNPLGDEQFFGPGTRLTVL.

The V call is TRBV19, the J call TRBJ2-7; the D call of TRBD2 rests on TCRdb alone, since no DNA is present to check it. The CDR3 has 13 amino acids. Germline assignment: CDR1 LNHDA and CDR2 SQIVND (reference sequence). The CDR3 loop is CASSGTSGNEQYF.

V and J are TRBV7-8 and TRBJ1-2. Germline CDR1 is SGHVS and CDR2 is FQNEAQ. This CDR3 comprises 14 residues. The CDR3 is CASTQREGNYGYTF.

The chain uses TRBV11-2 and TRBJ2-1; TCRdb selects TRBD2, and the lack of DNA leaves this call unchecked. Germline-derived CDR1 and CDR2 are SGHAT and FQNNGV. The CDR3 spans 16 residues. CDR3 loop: CASSLSLAVLGNEQFF.

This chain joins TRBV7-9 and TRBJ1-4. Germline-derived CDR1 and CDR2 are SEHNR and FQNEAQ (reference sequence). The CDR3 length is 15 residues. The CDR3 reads CASSSTANSKEKLFF. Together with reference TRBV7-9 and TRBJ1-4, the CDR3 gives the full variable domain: DTGVSQNPRHKITKRGQNVTFRCDPISEHNRLYWYRQTLGQGPEFLTYFQNEAQLEKSRLLSDRFSAERPKGSFSTLEIQRTEQGDSAMYLCASSSTANSKEKLFFGSGTQLSVL.

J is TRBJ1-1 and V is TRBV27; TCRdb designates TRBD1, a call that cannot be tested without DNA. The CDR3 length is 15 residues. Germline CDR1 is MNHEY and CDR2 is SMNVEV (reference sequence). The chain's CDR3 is CASSRTGTVNTEAFF.